This entry lists 27 T cell receptor beta chains sequenced from one sample in a study of blood T cell repertoires in COVID-19. TCRdb's table, derived via immunoSEQ multiplex PCR, lists solely in-frame clones and lacks some. Here the sample spans under 200,000 clones, roughly 82% being singletons. The sample was PBMCs or T cells enriched from blood (not recorded which). The source is a woman aged 55-69 years with acute COVID-19.

This clone was detected only once. The genes are TRBV19 and TRBJ2-1; 7 bases line up with TRBD1. Germline CDR1 is LNHDA and CDR2 is SQIVND (reference sequence). With V trimmed by 4 bases and J by 5 bases, 2 bases remained unmatched. The CDR3 is made up of 13 amino acids. Here the CDR3 DNA reads TGTGCCAGTAGTACACAGGGGCACAATGAGCAGTTCTTC. This gives the protein CASSTQGHNEQFF.

This rearrangement joins TRBV30 to TRBJ2-5; D gene uncertain. Trimming left V 4 bases short and J 4 bases short, with 10 bases between. This CDR3 has 12 amino acids. Per germline, CDR1 GTSNPN and CDR2 SVGIG (reference sequence). CDR3 bases: TGTGCCTGGAATCTAGTTAGAGAGACCCAGTACTTC. It encodes CAWNLVRETQYF.

The table lists this clone with a few counts. The chain has TRBV6-2 or TRBV6-3 and TRBJ1-5; D is perhaps TRBD1 (6 bases). Trimming cost V 0 bases and J 10 bases, with 13 bases left between them. This CDR3 is built from 14 residues. The germline V gene encodes CDR1 MNHEY and CDR2 SVGEGT. Written as DNA, the CDR3 is TGTGCCAGCAGTTACTCCCAGGGGTCGAATCCCCAGCATTTT. The encoded protein is CASSYSQGSNPQHF.

The chain is built from TRBV7-9 and TRBJ1-3, with no clear D. The CDR3 runs to 12 residues. The germline CDR1 and CDR2 sequences are SEHNR and FQNEAQ (reference sequence). V gave up 4 bases and J gave up 5 bases, with 6 bases separating them. CDR3 in amino acids: CASSSTRNTIYF. Here the CDR3 DNA reads TGTGCCAGCAGCTCAACACGAAACACCATATATTTT.

The J gene is TRBJ2-3, the V gene TRBV7-9, with D possibly matching TRBD2 (6 bases). Germline CDR1 is SEHNR and CDR2 is FQNEAQ (reference sequence). The CDR3 is 14 residues long. V dropped 10 bases and J dropped 11 bases, with 25 bases sitting between them. The CDR3 nucleotides are TGTGCCACTTCCCCAGGGACTTCCGCCCTGGGGCAGTATTTT. Encoded protein: CATSPGTSALGQYF.

This chain connects TRBV19 to TRBJ2-1; no definite D call. CDR1 and CDR2 (germline): LNHDA, SQIVND (reference sequence). V was pared by 6 bases and J by 6 bases, with 15 bases between. This CDR3 contains 14 residues. The CDR3 bases are TGTGCCAGTAGCCCGGGTTCGGTTGGCAATGAGCAGTTCTTC. As protein: CASSPGSVGNEQFF. The complete variable domain, with remaining parts taken from reference TRBV19 and TRBJ2-1, reads DGGITQSPKYLFRKEGQNVTLSCEQNLNHDAMYWYRQDPGQGLRLIYYSQIVNDFQKGDIAEGYSVSREKKESFPLTVTSAQKNPTAFYLCASSPGSVGNEQFFGPGTRLTVL.

This sequence joins TRBV7-6 and TRBJ2-3; D remains unclear. V lost 2 bases, J lost 2 bases, and 14 bases lay in between. The CDR3 runs to 16 residues. Germline V CDR1 and CDR2: SGHVS, FNYEAQ. CDR3 residues: CASSLYVGRNTDTQYF. CDR3 coding DNA: TGTGCCAGCAGCTTATATGTGGGCCGTAACACAGATACGCAGTATTTT.

This clone was observed a few times. The chain links TRBV3-1 (or the pseudogene TRBV3-2) to TRBJ2-7, with TRBD1 identical over 8 bases. This CDR3 has 12 amino acids. Germline V gene data show CDR1 as LGHDT and CDR2 as YNNKEL (reference sequence). V shed 9 bases, J shed 4 bases, and the junction held 5 bases outside the gene matches. In DNA, the CDR3 is TGTGCCAGGAACAGGGGGGAGTACGAGCAGTACGTC. As protein: CARNRGEYEQYV.

V usage is TRBV7-2 and J usage is TRBJ1-2; D not certain. V was trimmed by 5 bases and J by 8 bases, leaving 18 bases between them. Germline lookup yields CDR1 SGHTA and CDR2 FQGNSA. CDR3 size: 14 residues. The CDR3 is CASSPKTLPVGYTF. Here the CDR3 DNA reads TGTGCCAGCAGCCCCAAGACACTTCCGGTGGGCTACACCTTC.

The chain combines TRBV12-3 or TRBV12-4 with TRBJ1-1, with D tentatively TRBD1 (5 bases). Trimming removed 1 base at V and 5 bases at J, with 8 bases between. The CDR3 totals 13 residues. In nucleotides, the CDR3 is TGTGCCAGCAGTTTAGGGAAGGGGACTGAAGCTTTCTTT. Translating gives CASSLGKGTEAFF.

The chain recombines TRBV6-5 with TRBJ2-1; TRBD2 might be the D (6 bases). V lost 5 bases and J 4 bases, leaving 9 bases between the germline ends. Germline V CDR1 and CDR2: MNHEY, SVGAGI. The CDR3 is 13 amino acids. Here the CDR3 reads CASSREPYNEQFF. In DNA form, the CDR3 reads TGTGCCAGCAGTCGGGAGCCTTACAATGAGCAGTTCTTC.

The rearrangement links TRBV11-3 to TRBJ2-3, with 7 bases identical to TRBD1. The CDR3 spans 14 residues. CDR1 is SGHNT, CDR2 YENEEA, per germline. V was clipped by 5 bases and J by 2 bases; unmatched bases: 4. The CDR3 region is CASSRQGTTDTQYF. For the CDR3, the DNA is TGTGCCAGCAGCCGACAGGGCACCACAGATACGCAGTATTTT.

This chain joins TRBV14 and TRBJ1-2, with a weak D call TRBD1 (5 bases). This CDR3 region has 15 residues. The ends were cut back, 2 bases at V and 4 bases at J, with 14 bases in the middle. Germline assignment: CDR1 SGHDN and CDR2 FVKESK. The CDR3 loop is CASSQTGGSLYGYTF. CDR3 coding DNA: TGTGCCAGCAGCCAAACTGGGGGGTCCCTCTATGGCTACACCTTC.

The V and J genes are TRBV11-3 and TRBJ2-3; tentatively, D is TRBD2 (5 bases). Germline V gives CDR1 SGHNT, CDR2 YENEEA. V lost 5 bases and J 6 bases, leaving 15 bases between the germline ends. There are 14 residues in the CDR3. CDR3 region: CASSRRDSLDTQYF. The CDR3 DNA reads as TGTGCCAGCAGCCGACGGGATTCTCTGGATACGCAGTATTTT.

This clone was picked up one time. This chain uses TRBV19 with TRBJ1-2; D possibly corresponds to TRBD1 (5 bases). The V gene lost 5 bases and the J gene lost 3 bases, with 10 bases spanning the gap. CDR1 is LNHDA and CDR2 is SQIVND in the germline V gene (reference sequence). The CDR3 runs to 13 residues. CDR3 nucleotide sequence: TGTGCCAGTAGTTTCAGACAGCACTATGGCTACACCTTC. Its protein product is CASSFRQHYGYTF.

This clone was detected only a few times. CDR3 sequence (DNA): TGTGCCAGCAAAGGGGCCACGAAAGAGACCCAGTACTTC. It specifies CASKGATKETQYF. The V and J genes are TRBV7-2 and TRBJ2-5; D perhaps matches TRBD1 (5 bases). Trimming cost V 7 bases and J 3 bases, with 12 bases left between them. Germline values: CDR1 SGHTA, CDR2 FQGNSA. The CDR3 loop spans 13 amino acids.

V is TRBV6-5 and J is TRBJ2-3; perhaps TRBD2 as D (6 bases). The V and J ends lost 6 bases and 4 bases respectively, with 17 bases between them. The CDR3 spans 15 residues. Germline V gives CDR1 MNHEY, CDR2 SVGAGI. The CDR3, as DNA: TGTGCCAGCAGCCCATCAGTTGGGACTGCAGATACGCAGTATTTT. It codes for CASSPSVGTADTQYF.

This clone was counted between two and nine times. This chain links TRBV7-9 with TRBJ2-2; 8 bases map to TRBD1. The CDR3 contains 16 residues. Trimming cost V 5 bases and J 0 bases; bases outside gene matches: 5. Germline V gives CDR1 SEHNR, CDR2 FQNEAQ (reference sequence). The CDR3 DNA reads as TGTGCCAGCAGCCCCCCGACAGGGGCGAACACCGGGGAGCTGTTTTTT. Its translation: CASSPPTGANTGELFF.

The chain couples TRBV11-2 to TRBJ2-3, with 8 nucleotides matching TRBD1. J gave up 4 bases and V 5 bases, and 8 bases lay outside the gene matches. In germline, CDR1 is SGHAT, CDR2 FQNNGV. CDR3 length: 15 residues. In nucleotides, the CDR3 is TGTGCCAGCAGCCCCAGATCACAGGGGGCAGATACGCAGTATTTT. This encodes CASSPRSQGADTQYF.

J is TRBJ1-2 and V is TRBV5-4; unclear D gene. Trimming pared 5 bases from V and 5 bases from J, leaving 16 bases between. Germline CDR1 SGHNT, CDR2 YYREEE (reference sequence). CDR3 length equals 14 residues. CDR3: CASRRHGTGYGYTF. CDR3 DNA: TGTGCCAGCAGGCGACACGGAACGGGGTATGGCTACACCTTC.

This clone was counted between two and nine times. The chain couples TRBV27 to TRBJ1-5, with D possibly matching TRBD1 (6 bases). Trimming removed 3 bases from V and 5 bases from J, with 23 bases in between. CDR3 length: 18 amino acids. Germline CDR1 is MNHEY and CDR2 is SMNVEV (reference sequence). CDR3: CASSLVSRGALEDQPQHF. CDR3 nucleotide sequence: TGTGCCAGCAGTTTGGTGTCACGGGGGGCTTTGGAGGATCAGCCCCAGCATTTT.

This sequence joins TRBV2 and TRBJ2-1; D call uncertain. V lost 5 bases, J lost 1 base, and 9 bases lay in between. From germline, CDR1 is SNHLY and CDR2 FYNNEI. The CDR3 length is 14 residues. CDR3 region: CASSKGISYNEQFF. The CDR3 DNA is TGTGCCAGCAGTAAAGGTATTTCCTACAATGAGCAGTTCTTC.

The chain is built from TRBV29-1 and TRBJ1-5; D might be TRBD1 (5 bases). From germline, CDR1 is SQVTM and CDR2 ANQGSEA. The CDR3 length is 16 residues. Trimming removed 7 bases at V and 5 bases at J, with 24 bases between. CDR3 coding DNA: TGCAGCGGGGGCCCTAGAGGAGGGCAGACCGATCAGCCCCAGCATTTT. Its protein is CSGGPRGGQTDQPQHF.

This clone was seen a single time. The CDR3 bases are TGTGCCAGCAGTAAAGATCCGGGACAGGGGGTATCCTCCTATAATTCACCCCTCCACTTT. This codes for CASSKDPGQGVSSYNSPLHF. The chain links TRBV3-1 (or the pseudogene TRBV3-2) to TRBJ1-6; 11 bases align to TRBD1. The CDR3 has 20 residues. The germline gives CDR1 LGHDT, CDR2 YNNKEL (reference sequence). V lost 6 bases and J lost 0; bases outside the gene matches: 13.

J is TRBJ1-4 and V is TRBV7-9, with 8 bases that match TRBD1. V trimming: 4 bases; J trimming: 5 bases; junction bases outside the gene matches: 3. The CDR3 has 14 residues. Per germline, CDR1 SEHNR and CDR2 FQNEAQ (reference sequence). The CDR3 nucleotides read TGTGCCAGCAGCTGGACAGGGATGAATGAAAAACTGTTTTTT. Translation gives CASSWTGMNEKLFF.

The chain employs TRBV13 and TRBJ1-1, with D possibly matching TRBD1 (6 bases). CDR3 length equals 14 residues. Trimming took off 5 bases at V and 6 bases at J, with 16 bases between the two ends. Germline V gene sequence: CDR1 PRHDT, CDR2 FYEKMQ (reference sequence). This chain's CDR3 is CASSPRGSGAEAFF. The CDR3 DNA follows: TGTGCCAGCAGCCCCAGGGGCAGTGGGGCTGAAGCTTTCTTT.

J is TRBJ1-5 and V is TRBV24-1, with TRBD1 matching over 8 bases. The V gene's germline CDR1 is KGHDR and CDR2 SFDVKD. Trimming took 4 bases from V and 2 from J; bases not matched to a gene: 3. The CDR3 loop spans 15 amino acids. The CDR3 is CATSDLRGRNQPQHF. The CDR3 bases are TGTGCCACCAGTGACCTCAGGGGGCGCAATCAGCCCCAGCATTTT.